These 8 T cell receptor beta chains originate from one sample sequenced in a study of shared clonotypes between healthy human individuals. Generated by immunoSEQ multiplex PCR, the TCRdb table keeps only in-frame clones and is missing some. The data show around 500,000 clones, about 82% seen once. Sequenced input: PBMCs. The source of these receptors is a woman in her thirties or forties in good health. Some clones in this sample may be carry-over from other donors' samples.

V usage is TRBV7-3 and J usage is TRBJ2-1, with D tentatively TRBD2 (6 bases). The germline CDR1 and CDR2 sequences are SGHTA and FQGTGA. Trimming left V 1 base short and J 7 bases short, with 14 bases between. This CDR3 is built from 15 residues. The CDR3 loop reads CASSLKRSAGNEQFF. As DNA, the CDR3 is TGTGCCAGCAGCTTAAAACGGTCGGCGGGAAATGAGCAGTTCTTC.

The genes are TRBV5-1 and TRBJ2-3; D might be TRBD2 (6 bases). V lost 0 bases to trimming and J lost 3 bases, with 11 bases between them. The CDR3 spans 15 residues. From germline, CDR1 is SGHRS and CDR2 YFSETQ. The CDR3 bases are TGCGCCAGCAGCTTGGAGTGGCGGGAAACAGATACGCAGTATTTT. Protein product: CASSLEWRETDTQYF.

This sequence joins TRBV30 and TRBJ2-7; D is uncertain. The ends were cut back, 5 bases at V and 2 bases at J, with 13 bases in the middle. CDR1 and CDR2 from the germline V gene are GTSNPN and SVGIG (reference sequence). This CDR3 spans 13 amino acids. The CDR3 nucleotides read TGTGCCTGGGACCGTGGCGGCCCCTACGAGCAGTACTTC. It is translated as CAWDRGGPYEQYF.

The chain has TRBV4-3 and TRBJ2-7; TRBD2 agrees at 10 bases. The CDR3 has 18 residues. With 4 bases clipped from V and 1 base from J, the junction kept 13 bases outside the gene matches. CDR1 is LGHNA, CDR2 YSLEER, per germline. This chain's CDR3 is CASSPEPPGLAESYEQYF. DNA for the CDR3: TGCGCCAGCAGCCCAGAACCCCCTGGACTAGCGGAATCCTACGAGCAGTACTTC.

In the case of this clone: Because the CDR3 is missing its conserved closing phenylalanine or tryptophan, this is likely a read error. The V and J genes are TRBV7-9 and TRBJ1-1; unclear D gene. This CDR3 contains 16 residues. The ends were cut back, 1 base at V and 3 bases at J, with 15 bases in the middle. Germline V gene data show CDR1 as SEHNR and CDR2 as FQNEAQ (reference sequence). CDR3 sequence (DNA): TGTGCCAGCAGCTTAGTCGCTCTGGGGAATCACACTGAAGCTTTCTCT. It encodes CASSLVALGNHTEAFS.

The J gene is TRBJ2-7, the V gene TRBV28; TRBD1 aligns across 9 bases. Germline CDR1 and CDR2: MDHEN and SYDVKM. Trimming took 4 bases from V and 8 from J; bases not matched to a gene: 15. The CDR3 contains 16 residues. The CDR3 DNA reads as TGTGCCAGCAGTTCCCGGGGACAGGGCCAACCCTGGCAGCAGTACTTC. Translating it yields CASSSRGQGQPWQQYF.

In its sample, this clone was seen once. This chain links TRBV5-1 with TRBJ2-2; the D gene is possibly TRBD2 (5 bases). This CDR3 has 15 residues. V was shortened by 0 bases and J by 7 bases, with 13 bases between the two germline ends. Germline CDR1 reads SGHRS; CDR2 reads YFSETQ. The CDR3 region has the DNA TGCGCCAGCAGCTTGGGAGCGGTGGCAAACGGGGAGCTGTTTTTT. Amino acids: CASSLGAVANGELFF.

The genes are TRBV7-3 and TRBJ2-1; TRBD2 might be the D (5 bases). The CDR3 length is 15 residues. The V end was cut by 4 bases, the J end by 0 bases, with 10 bases between. Germline V gene sequence: CDR1 SGHTA, CDR2 FQGTGA. CDR3 sequence reads: CASSSTSGSYNEQFF. The DNA of the CDR3 is TGTGCCAGCAGCTCAACTAGTGGCTCCTACAATGAGCAGTTCTTC.